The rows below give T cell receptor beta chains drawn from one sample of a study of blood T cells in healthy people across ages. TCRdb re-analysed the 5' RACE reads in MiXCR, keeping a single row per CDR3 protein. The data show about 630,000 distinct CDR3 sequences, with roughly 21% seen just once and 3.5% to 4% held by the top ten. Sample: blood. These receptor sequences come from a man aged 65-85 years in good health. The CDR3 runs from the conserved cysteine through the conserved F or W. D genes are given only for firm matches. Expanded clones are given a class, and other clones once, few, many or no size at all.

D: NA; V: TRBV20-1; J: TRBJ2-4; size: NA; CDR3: CSASQESAKNIQYF; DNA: TGCAGTGCTAGCCAGGAAAGTGCGAAGAACATTCAGTACTTC
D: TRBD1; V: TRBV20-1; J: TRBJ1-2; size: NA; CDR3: CSASPQGAPSGYTF; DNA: TGCAGTGCTAGTCCTCAGGGGGCGCCGAGTGGCTACACCTTC
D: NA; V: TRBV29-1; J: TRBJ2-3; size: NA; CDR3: CSVGKGVGSTDTQYF; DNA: TGCAGCGTTGGGAAGGGGGTCGGGAGCACAGATACGCAGTATTTT
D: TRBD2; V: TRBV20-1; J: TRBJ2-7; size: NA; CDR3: CSANPLAGSYEQYF; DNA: TGCAGTGCTAATCCACTAGCGGGCTCCTACGAGCAGTACTTC
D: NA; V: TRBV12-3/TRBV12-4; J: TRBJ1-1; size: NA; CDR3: CASSRAVNTEAFF; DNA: TGTGCCAGCAGCAGGGCTGTGAACACTGAAGCTTTCTTT
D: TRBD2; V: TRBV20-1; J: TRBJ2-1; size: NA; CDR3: CSAMDLSGRSYNEQFF; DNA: TGCAGTGCTATGGACCTCAGCGGGAGATCCTACAATGAGCAGTTCTTC
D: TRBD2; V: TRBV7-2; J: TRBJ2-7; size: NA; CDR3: CASSLGPLAGPYEQYF; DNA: TGTGCCAGCAGCTTAGGGCCACTAGCGGGGCCCTACGAGCAGTACTTC
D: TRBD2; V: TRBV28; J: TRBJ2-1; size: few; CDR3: CASSSYGGSSYNEQFF; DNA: TGTGCCAGCAGCTCCTACGGGGGGAGCTCCTACAATGAGCAGTTCTTC
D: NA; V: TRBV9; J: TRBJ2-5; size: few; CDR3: CASSVDGRGYQETQYF; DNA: TGTGCCAGCAGCGTGGATGGACGGGGGTACCAAGAGACCCAGTACTTC
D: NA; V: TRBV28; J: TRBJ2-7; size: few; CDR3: CASSLWGTYKQYF; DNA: TGTGCCAGCAGTTTATGGGGGACTTACAAGCAGTACTTC
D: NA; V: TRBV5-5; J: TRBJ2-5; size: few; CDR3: CASSDVVTTQETQYF; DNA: TGTGCCAGCAGCGATGTAGTGACTACCCAAGAGACCCAGTACTTC
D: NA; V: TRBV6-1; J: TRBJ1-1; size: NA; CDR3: CASSAQGSEAFF; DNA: TGTGCCAGCAGTGCCCAGGGGTCTGAAGCTTTCTTT
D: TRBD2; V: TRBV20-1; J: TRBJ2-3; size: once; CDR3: CSARAWTSGPDTQYF; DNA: TGCAGTGCTAGAGCCTGGACTAGCGGCCCAGATACGCAGTATTTT
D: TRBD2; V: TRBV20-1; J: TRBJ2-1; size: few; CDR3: CSAIGVREGYLDEQFF; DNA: TGCAGTGCTATCGGGGTGCGGGAGGGTTATCTGGATGAGCAGTTCTTC
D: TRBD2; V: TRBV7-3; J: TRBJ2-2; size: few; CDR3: CASSLAPTSVTGELFF; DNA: TGTGCCAGCAGCTTAGCCCCAACTAGCGTTACCGGGGAGCTGTTTTTT
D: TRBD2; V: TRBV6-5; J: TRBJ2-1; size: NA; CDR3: CASSYRTSGVYNEQFF; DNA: TGTGCCAGCAGTTACCGGACTAGCGGGGTCTACAATGAGCAGTTCTTC
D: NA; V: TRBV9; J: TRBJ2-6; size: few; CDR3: CASRTGSSGANVLTF; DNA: TGTGCCAGCAGGACAGGAAGCTCTGGGGCCAACGTCCTGACTTTC
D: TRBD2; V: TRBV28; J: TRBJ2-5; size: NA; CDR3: CASKAGGGETQYF; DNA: TGTGCCAGCAAAGCGGGAGGTGGTGAGACCCAGTACTTC
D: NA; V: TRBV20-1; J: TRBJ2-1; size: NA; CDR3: CSASHNEQFF; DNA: TGCAGTGCTTCTCACAATGAGCAGTTCTTC
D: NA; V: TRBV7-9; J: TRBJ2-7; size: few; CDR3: CASSPHDRSYEQYF; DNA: TGTGCCAGCAGCCCACACGACAGATCCTACGAGCAGTACTTC
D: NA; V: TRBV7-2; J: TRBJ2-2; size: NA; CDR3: CASSPMPQTNTGELFF; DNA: TGTGCCAGCAGCCCTATGCCACAGACGAACACCGGGGAGCTGTTTTTT
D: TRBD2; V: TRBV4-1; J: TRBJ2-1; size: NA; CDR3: CASSQELRGSYEQFF; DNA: TGCGCCAGCAGCCAAGAGTTACGCGGGAGCTATGAGCAGTTCTTC
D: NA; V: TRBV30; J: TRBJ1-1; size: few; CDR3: CAWRRTLNTEAFF; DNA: TGTGCCTGGCGCCGAACCCTAAACACTGAAGCTTTCTTT
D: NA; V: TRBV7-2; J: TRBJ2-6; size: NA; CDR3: CASSLAIRAGANVLTF; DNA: TGTGCCAGCAGCTTAGCGATCAGGGCTGGGGCCAACGTCCTGACTTTC
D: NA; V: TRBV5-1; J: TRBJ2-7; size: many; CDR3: CASSLEATYEQYF; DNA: TGCGCCAGCAGCTTGGAGGCAACCTACGAGCAGTACTTC
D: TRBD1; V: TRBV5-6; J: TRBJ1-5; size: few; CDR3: CASSFQGADSQPQHF; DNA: TGTGCCAGCAGCTTTCAGGGGGCGGATTCCCAGCCCCAGCATTTT
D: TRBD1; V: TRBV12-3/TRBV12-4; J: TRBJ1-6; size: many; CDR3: CASTGERGRFSLHF; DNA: TGTGCCAGCACCGGCGAAAGGGGGCGCTTCTCCCTCCACTTT
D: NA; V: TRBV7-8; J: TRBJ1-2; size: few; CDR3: CASSFQGGNYGYTF; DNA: TGTGCCAGCAGCTTTCAGGGAGGAAACTATGGCTACACCTTC
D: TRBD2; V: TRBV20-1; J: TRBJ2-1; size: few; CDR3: CSAITSGRSSYNEQFF; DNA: TGCAGTGCTATAACTAGCGGGAGGTCCTCCTACAATGAGCAGTTCTTC
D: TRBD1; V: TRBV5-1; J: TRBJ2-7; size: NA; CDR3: CASSLSPGTAHYEQYF; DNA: TGCGCCAGCAGCTTGTCCCCCGGGACAGCTCATTACGAGCAGTACTTC
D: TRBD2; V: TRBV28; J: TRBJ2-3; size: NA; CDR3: CASSLQAGGTDTQYF; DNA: TGTGCCAGCAGTTTACAGGCGGGAGGCACAGATACGCAGTATTTT
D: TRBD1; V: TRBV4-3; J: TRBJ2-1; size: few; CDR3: CASSYTGAAYNEQFF; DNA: TGCGCCAGCAGCTATACAGGGGCGGCCTACAATGAGCAGTTCTTC
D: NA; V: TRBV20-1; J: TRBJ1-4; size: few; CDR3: CSARITEKLFF; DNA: TGCAGTGCTAGAATTACTGAAAAACTGTTTTTT
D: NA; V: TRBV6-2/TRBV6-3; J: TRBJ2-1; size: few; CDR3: CASSYSVADYSYNEQFF; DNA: TGTGCCAGCAGTTACTCTGTGGCAGACTACTCCTACAATGAGCAGTTCTTC
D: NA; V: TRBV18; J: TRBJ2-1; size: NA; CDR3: CASSRANGYNEQFF; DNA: TGTGCCAGCTCACGGGCGAATGGCTACAATGAGCAGTTCTTC
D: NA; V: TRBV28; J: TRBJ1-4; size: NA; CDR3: CASRPDRPNEKLFF; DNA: TGTGCCAGCAGGCCCGACAGACCTAATGAAAAACTGTTTTTT
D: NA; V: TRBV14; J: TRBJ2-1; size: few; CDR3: CASSLQTAAYNEQFF; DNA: TGTGCCAGCAGCCTCCAGACTGCCGCCTACAATGAGCAGTTCTTC
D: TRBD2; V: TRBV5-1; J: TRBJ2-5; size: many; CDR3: CASTGLAETQYF; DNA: TGCGCCAGCACAGGACTAGCGGAGACCCAGTACTTC
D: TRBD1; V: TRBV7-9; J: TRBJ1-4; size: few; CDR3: CASSRQGPATNEKLFF; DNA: TGTGCCAGCAGCCGACAGGGCCCCGCAACTAATGAAAAACTGTTTTTT
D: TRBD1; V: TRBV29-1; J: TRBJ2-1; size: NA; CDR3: CFVEGASNEQFF; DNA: TGCTTCGTCGAGGGGGCTAGCAATGAGCAGTTCTTC
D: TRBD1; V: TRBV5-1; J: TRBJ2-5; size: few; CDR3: CASSSATGAGETQYF; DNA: TGCGCCAGCAGCTCGGCTACAGGGGCGGGAGAGACCCAGTACTTC
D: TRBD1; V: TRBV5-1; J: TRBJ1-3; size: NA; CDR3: CASSLGDSSGNTIYF; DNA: TGCGCCAGCAGCTTGGGGGACAGCTCTGGAAACACCATATATTTT
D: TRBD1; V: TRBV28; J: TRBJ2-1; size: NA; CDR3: CASSLLVGTGLPDEQFF; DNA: TGTGCCAGCAGTTTATTGGTCGGGACAGGGCTCCCCGATGAGCAGTTCTTC
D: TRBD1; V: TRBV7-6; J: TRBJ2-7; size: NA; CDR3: CASSLATPGQGIYEQYF; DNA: TGTGCCAGCAGCTTAGCGACTCCGGGACAGGGTATTTACGAGCAGTACTTC
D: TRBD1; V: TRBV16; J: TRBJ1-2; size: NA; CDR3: CASSPQDRANYGYTF; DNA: TGTGCCAGCAGCCCCCAGGACAGGGCTAACTATGGCTACACCTTC
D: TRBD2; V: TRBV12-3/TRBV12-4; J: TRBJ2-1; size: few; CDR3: CASSPGTSGNSYNEQFF; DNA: TGTGCCAGCAGTCCCGGGACTAGCGGGAACTCCTACAATGAGCAGTTCTTC
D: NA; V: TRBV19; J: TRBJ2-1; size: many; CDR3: CASSTIYRGEQFF; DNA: TGTGCCAGTAGTACCATATACCGGGGTGAGCAGTTCTTC